A selection of T cell receptor beta chains follows, all from one sample in a study of immune cell composition in non-small cell lung cancer. TCRdb's copy holds only in-frame clones and misses some; the assay was immunoSEQ multiplex PCR. The sample contains around 8,000 clones, 68% of which appear only once. Sequenced sample: lung tumor tissue. The receptors were gathered from a human donor with non-small cell lung cancer. Each CDR3 is given with its conserved first and last residue. Fields, in order: clone size, D gene, J gene, V gene, CDR3 DNA, CDR3 protein. D genes are given only for firm matches. Size values are once, few and many counts, or a class for expanded clones, and some rows have none.

>NA|NA|TRBJ1-4|TRBV1
TGCACCAGCAGCCAAGTTGAGGCGGGGGCACGAGCTTGTGCTAATGAAAAACTGTTTTTT
CTSSQVEAGARACANEKLFF
>NA|NA|TRBJ2-7|TRBV18
TGTGCCAGCTCACCAAACTTACAGGGCGAGCAGTACTTC
CASSPNLQGEQYF
>NA|TRBD1|TRBJ2-3|TRBV7-3
TGTGCCAGCAGCCCGACAGGGAGTCGGGATACGCAGTATTTT
CASSPTGSRDTQYF
>NA|TRBD2|TRBJ2-3|TRBV7-2
TGTGCCAGCAGCCCCGCTAGCGGGAGCACAGATACGCAGTATTTT
CASSPASGSTDTQYF
>few|TRBD1|TRBJ1-1|TRBV27
TGTGCCAGCAGGCCAGGGGGTAGGGTGTGGACTGAAGCTTTCTTT
CASRPGGRVWTEAFF
>few|NA|TRBJ2-1|TRBV9
TGTGCCAGCAGCGTAGAGGGCGGGGCCCTAACTTGGGGGGATGAGCAGTTCTTC
CASSVEGGALTWGDEQFF
>few|NA|TRBJ1-2|TRBV6-6
TGTGCCAGCAGTTACTCTTCCGCGCGGGGCTACACCTTC
CASSYSSARGYTF
>few|TRBD1|TRBJ2-2|TRBV5-1
TGCGCCAGCAGCGCGGGACAGGGATACACCGGGGAGCTGTTTTTT
CASSAGQGYTGELFF
>NA|TRBD1|TRBJ2-7|TRBV18
TGCGCCAGCTCACCAGACAGGGTCTCCTACGAGCAGTACTTC
CASSPDRVSYEQYF
>once|NA|TRBJ2-3|TRBV4-2
TGTGCCAGCAGCCAACTACCGGGACAAAGCACAGATACGCAGTATTTT
CASSQLPGQSTDTQYF
>NA|NA|TRBJ2-1|TRBV14
TGTGCCAGCAGCCAAGGGACTCTCTCCGGGGATGAGCAGTTCTTC
CASSQGTLSGDEQFF
>NA|NA|TRBJ1-4|TRBV12-2
TGTGCAAGTCGCCGGGGGACGACATCAACTAATGAAAAACTGTTTTTT
CASRRGTTSTNEKLFF
>NA|NA|TRBJ1-2|TRBV11-2
TGTGCCAGCAGCGGGGCCGTCCCAGGGTATGGCTACACCTTC
CASSGAVPGYGYTF
>NA|TRBD1|TRBJ1-1|TRBV29-1
TGCAGCGTTGAGGGCAGGGGGCCCACTGAAGCTTTCTTT
CSVEGRGPTEAFF
>NA|NA|TRBJ1-5|TRBV5-5
TGTGCCAGCAGCCACGGGGGGAGGGATCAGCCCCAGCATTTT
CASSHGGRDQPQHF
>NA|TRBD2|TRBJ2-1|TRBV30
TGTGCCTGGAGTGTACCCAGCGGGGGGGCCAATGAGCAGTTCTTC
CAWSVPSGGANEQFF
>NA|NA|TRBJ1-1|TRBV9
TGTGCCAGCAGCGTAGTCCCCCTGGGGCTTACGAACACTGAAGCTTTCTTT
CASSVVPLGLTNTEAFF
>NA|TRBD2|TRBJ2-5|TRBV6-5
TGTGCCAGCAGCCCGGGACTAGCGGGGGAAGAGACCCAGTACTTC
CASSPGLAGEETQYF
>NA|TRBD1|TRBJ1-1|TRBV28
TGTGCCAGCGGCACGACAGGGAGGCAATTAGGGACTGAAGCTTTCTTT
CASGTTGRQLGTEAFF
>NA|NA|TRBJ2-2|TRBV5-1
TGCGCCAGCAGCTTGGTGACACAGGGAACCGGGGAGCTGTTTTTT
CASSLVTQGTGELFF
>medium-sized|NA|TRBJ1-6|TRBV27
TGTGCCAGCAGTTTAGGAGGTAATTCACCCCTCCACTTT
CASSLGGNSPLHF
>few|TRBD2|TRBJ2-1|TRBV9
TGTGCCAGCAGCGTAGGCGGGAGGGGCAATGAGCAGTTCTTC
CASSVGGRGNEQFF
>NA|TRBD2|TRBJ2-5|TRBV7-9
TGTGCCAGCAGCTTAGGTGAACTAGCGGGAGCGGGAGAGACCCAGTACTTC
CASSLGELAGAGETQYF
>NA|NA|TRBJ1-2|TRBV6-5
TGTGCCAGCAGACCAACAGCGGGGGAGAACTATGGCTACACCTTC
CASRPTAGENYGYTF
>NA|NA|TRBJ2-1|TRBV7-2
TGTGCCAGCAGCTTAGGGGGTAGCGCTCCCACCTACAATGAGCAGTTCTTC
CASSLGGSAPTYNEQFF
>few|TRBD1|TRBJ2-2|TRBV11-3
TGTGCCAGCAGCTTAGGGACAGGGGGCGCGGAGCTGTTTTTT
CASSLGTGGAELFF
>few|TRBD2|TRBJ2-1|TRBV7-9
TGTGCCAGCAGCTCCCCGACTAGCACTTCCTACAATGAGCAGTTCTTC
CASSSPTSTSYNEQFF
>NA|NA|TRBJ2-3|TRBV7-3
TGTGCCAGCAGCTCTAGCACAGATACGCAGTATTTT
CASSSSTDTQYF
>few|TRBD1|TRBJ1-1|TRBV9
TGTGCCAGCGCAACCGGGACAGGTGAAGCTTTCTTT
CASATGTGEAFF
>NA|TRBD1|TRBJ1-2|TRBV5-4
TGTGCCAGCAGGTTGGGGGGACAGGGGAGGTTTGGCTACACCTTC
CASRLGGQGRFGYTF
>NA|TRBD2|TRBJ2-5|TRBV11-1
TGTGCCAGCAGCCAGACTAGCGGGGGGCCCGGGGAGACCCAGTACTTC
CASSQTSGGPGETQYF
>medium-sized|TRBD1|TRBJ2-7|TRBV13
TGTGCCAGCAGCCCGGACAGGGGGGTGGACGAGCAGTACTTC
CASSPDRGVDEQYF
>NA|NA|TRBJ2-2|TRBV7-2
TGTGCCAGCACAAGCGGGAACACCGGGGAGCTGTTTTTT
CASTSGNTGELFF
>NA|TRBD1|TRBJ2-3|TRBV5-4
TGTGCCAGCAGCTTTATACCGGGACAGAAAAACACAGATACGCAGTATTTT
CASSFIPGQKNTDTQYF
>once|TRBD2|TRBJ2-5|TRBV5-4
TGTGCCAGCAGCTCTAGACTAGCGGGGGCTCAAGAGACCCAGTACTTC
CASSSRLAGAQETQYF
>few|NA|TRBJ2-1|TRBV5-5
TGTGCCAGCAGCTTGGGATCTCGGACAGAAAACAATGAGCAGTTCTTC
CASSLGSRTENNEQFF
>NA|NA|TRBJ2-5|TRBV28
TGTGCCAGCAAGGTGGGGGGGCCACTCCAAGAGACCCAGTACTTC
CASKVGGPLQETQYF
>NA|TRBD1|TRBJ2-7|TRBV5-6
TGTGCCAGCAGCTTCCTAGGACAGGGTACCTACGAGCAGTACTTC
CASSFLGQGTYEQYF
>NA|TRBD1|TRBJ2-7|TRBV7-6
TGTGCCAGCAGCTTAGACAGGGGCGCCTACGAGCAGTACTTC
CASSLDRGAYEQYF
>NA|NA|TRBJ2-4|TRBV19
TGTGCCAGTAGTATAAGCCAGGCAAACATTCAGTACTTC
CASSISQANIQYF
>NA|NA|TRBJ2-5|TRBV30
TGTGCCTGGCTAGAAGAAAAAGAGACCCAGTACTTC
CAWLEEKETQYF
>NA|NA|TRBJ1-5|TRBV5-1
TGCGCCAGCAGCTTGGGTGCAGGGAACAATCAGCCCCAGCATTTT
CASSLGAGNNQPQHF
>NA|NA|TRBJ2-2|TRBV18
TGTGCCAGCTCACCCGCGAACACCGGGGAGCTGTTTTTT
CASSPANTGELFF
>NA|TRBD2|TRBJ2-7|TRBV5-1
TGCGCCAGCAGCTTGGAACTAGCGGGACATATCGAGCAGTACTTC
CASSLELAGHIEQYF
>NA|TRBD2|TRBJ2-1|TRBV4-1
TGCGCCAGCAGACGAACTAGCGGGGGGGCCAATGAGCAGTTCTTC
CASRRTSGGANEQFF
>NA|TRBD1|TRBJ2-3|TRBV11-2
TGTGCCAGCAGCTTATTGGAGCTTCGGGACAGGATGACGCAGTATTTT
CASSLLELRDRMTQYF
>medium-sized|TRBD1|TRBJ2-7|TRBV28
TGTGCCAGCGGACTCGGGACAGTCGTCTACGAGCAGTACTTC
CASGLGTVVYEQYF
>NA|NA|TRBJ2-1|TRBV9
TGTGCCAGCAGCAGAGCTCTACTGCGATCGGAGCAGTTCTTC
CASSRALLRSEQFF
>NA|NA|TRBJ1-1|TRBV10-2
TGCGCCAGCAGTCCCCGGTCCACTGAAGCTTTCTTT
CASSPRSTEAFF
>NA|TRBD2|TRBJ2-5|TRBV7-7
TGTGCTAGCAGCCCGCCGGGCGGGGGAGCAGAGACCCAGTACTTC
CASSPPGGGAETQYF
>NA|TRBD1|TRBJ2-2|TRBV10-3
TGTGCCATCACTCCGGCGGGGACAGGGGGTACCGGGGAGCTGTTTTTT
CAITPAGTGGTGELFF